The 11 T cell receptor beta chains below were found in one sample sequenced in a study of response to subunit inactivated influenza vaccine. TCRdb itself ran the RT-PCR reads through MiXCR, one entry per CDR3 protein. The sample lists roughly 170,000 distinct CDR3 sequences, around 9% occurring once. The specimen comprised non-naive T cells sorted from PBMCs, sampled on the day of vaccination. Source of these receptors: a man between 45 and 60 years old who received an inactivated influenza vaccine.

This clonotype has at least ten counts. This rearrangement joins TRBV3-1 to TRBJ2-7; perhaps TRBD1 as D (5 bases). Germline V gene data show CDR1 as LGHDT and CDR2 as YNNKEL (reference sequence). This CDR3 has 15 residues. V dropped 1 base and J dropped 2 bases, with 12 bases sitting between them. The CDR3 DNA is TGTGCCAGCAGCCAAGCGGGCAGGGTCCCCTACGAGCAGTACTTC. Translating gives CASSQAGRVPYEQYF.

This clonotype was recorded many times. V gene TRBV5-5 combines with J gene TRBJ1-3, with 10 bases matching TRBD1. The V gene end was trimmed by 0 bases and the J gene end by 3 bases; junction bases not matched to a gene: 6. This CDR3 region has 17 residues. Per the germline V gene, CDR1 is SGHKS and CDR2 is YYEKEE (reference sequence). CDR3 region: CASSLGQGATGGNTIYF. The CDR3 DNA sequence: TGTGCCAGCAGCTTGGGACAGGGGGCGACGGGTGGAAACACCATATATTTT.

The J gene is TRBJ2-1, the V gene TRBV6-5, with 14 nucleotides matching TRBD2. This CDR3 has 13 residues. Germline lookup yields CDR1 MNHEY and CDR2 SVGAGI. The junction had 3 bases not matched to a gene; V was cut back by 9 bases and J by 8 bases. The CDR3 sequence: CASRLAGGDEQFF. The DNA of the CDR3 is TGTGCCAGTCGACTAGCGGGAGGGGATGAGCAGTTCTTC.

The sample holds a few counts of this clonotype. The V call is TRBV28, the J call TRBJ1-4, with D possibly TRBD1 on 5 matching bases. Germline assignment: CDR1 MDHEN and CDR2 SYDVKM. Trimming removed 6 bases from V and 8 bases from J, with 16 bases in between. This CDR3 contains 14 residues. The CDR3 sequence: CASSPRDSGEKLFF. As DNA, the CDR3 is TGTGCCAGCAGCCCCCGGGACTCCGGGGAAAAACTGTTTTTT.

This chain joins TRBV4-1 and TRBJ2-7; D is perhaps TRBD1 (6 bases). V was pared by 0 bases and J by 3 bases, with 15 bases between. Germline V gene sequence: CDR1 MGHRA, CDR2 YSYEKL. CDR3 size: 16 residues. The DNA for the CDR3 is TGCGCCAGCAGCCAAGAAGCCTCCGGGACATACTACGAGCAGTACTTC. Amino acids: CASSQEASGTYYEQYF.

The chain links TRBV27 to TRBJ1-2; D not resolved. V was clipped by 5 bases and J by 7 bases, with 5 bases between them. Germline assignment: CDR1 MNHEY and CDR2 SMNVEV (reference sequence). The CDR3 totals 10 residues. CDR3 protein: CASSPRGYTF. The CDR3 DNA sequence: TGTGCCAGCAGTCCCCGTGGCTACACCTTC.

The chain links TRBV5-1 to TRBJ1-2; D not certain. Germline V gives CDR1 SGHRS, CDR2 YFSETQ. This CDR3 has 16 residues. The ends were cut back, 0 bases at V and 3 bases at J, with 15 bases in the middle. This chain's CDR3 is CASSLVSRSKDYGYTF. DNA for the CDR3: TGCGCCAGCAGCTTGGTTTCGAGAAGCAAGGACTATGGCTACACCTTC.

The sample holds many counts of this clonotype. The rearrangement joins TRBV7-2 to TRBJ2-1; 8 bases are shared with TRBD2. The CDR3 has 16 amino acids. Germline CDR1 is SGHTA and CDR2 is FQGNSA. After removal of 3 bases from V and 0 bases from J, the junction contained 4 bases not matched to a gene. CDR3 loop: CASSFNSGDSYNEQFF. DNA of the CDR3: TGTGCCAGCAGCTTTAATAGCGGGGACTCCTACAATGAGCAGTTCTTC.

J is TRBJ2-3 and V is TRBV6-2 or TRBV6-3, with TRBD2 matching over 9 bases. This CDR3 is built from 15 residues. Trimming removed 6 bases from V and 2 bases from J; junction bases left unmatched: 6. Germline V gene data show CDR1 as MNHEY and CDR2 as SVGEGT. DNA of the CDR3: TGTGCCAGCAGACCGCGGGGGGGGGCCACAGATACGCAGTATTTT. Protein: CASRPRGGATDTQYF.

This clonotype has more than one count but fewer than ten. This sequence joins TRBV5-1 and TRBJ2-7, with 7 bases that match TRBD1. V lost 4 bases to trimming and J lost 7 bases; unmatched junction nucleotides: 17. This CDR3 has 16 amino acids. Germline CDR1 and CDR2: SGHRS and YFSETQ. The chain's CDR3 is CASSTGVATRVVEQYF. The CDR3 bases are TGCGCCAGCAGCACAGGGGTAGCCACTCGGGTCGTGGAGCAGTACTTC.

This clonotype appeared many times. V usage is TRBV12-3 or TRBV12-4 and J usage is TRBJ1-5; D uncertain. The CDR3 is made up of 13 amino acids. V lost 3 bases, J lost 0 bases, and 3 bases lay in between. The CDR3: CASSFLSNQPQHF. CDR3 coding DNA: TGTGCCAGCAGTTTCCTTAGCAATCAGCCCCAGCATTTT.